The entry that follows covers one T cell receptor (beta chain) sequence. This entry comes from a study of blood T cell repertoires in COVID-19. Per the germline V gene, CDR1 is SGHTA and CDR2 is FQGTGA. CDR3 length: 15 amino acids. J gave up 5 bases and V 4 bases, and 5 bases lay outside the gene matches. Sequencing used immunoSEQ multiplex PCR; TCRdb keeps in-frame clones, though not all of them. The sample records 400,000 to 550,000 clones, 80% to 90% being singletons. The rearrangement uses TRBV7-3 and TRBJ2-3; 11 bases agree with TRBD1. The sample was peripheral blood. The receptor comes from a woman in her twenties or thirties with acute or convalescent COVID-19. CDR3 DNA: TGTGCCAGCAGCTCGGACAGGGGGCAGGGAGATACGCAGTATTTT. Protein sequence: CASSSDRGQGDTQYF.